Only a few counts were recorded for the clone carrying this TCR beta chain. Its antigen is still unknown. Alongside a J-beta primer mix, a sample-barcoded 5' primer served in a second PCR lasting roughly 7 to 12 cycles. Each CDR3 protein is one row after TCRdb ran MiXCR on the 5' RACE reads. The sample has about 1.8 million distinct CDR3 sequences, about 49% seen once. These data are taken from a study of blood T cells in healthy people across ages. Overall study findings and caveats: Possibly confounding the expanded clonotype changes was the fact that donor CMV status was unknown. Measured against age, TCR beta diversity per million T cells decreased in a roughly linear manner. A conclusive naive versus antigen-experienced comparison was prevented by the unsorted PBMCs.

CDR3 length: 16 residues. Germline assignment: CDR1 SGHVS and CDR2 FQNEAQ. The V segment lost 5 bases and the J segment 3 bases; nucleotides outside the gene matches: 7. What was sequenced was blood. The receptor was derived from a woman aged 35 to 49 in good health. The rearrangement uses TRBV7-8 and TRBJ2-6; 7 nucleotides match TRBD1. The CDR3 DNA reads TGTGCCAGCAGCCCCTTGACAGGGAGTGGGGCCAACGTCCTGACTTTC. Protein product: CASSPLTGSGANVLTF.